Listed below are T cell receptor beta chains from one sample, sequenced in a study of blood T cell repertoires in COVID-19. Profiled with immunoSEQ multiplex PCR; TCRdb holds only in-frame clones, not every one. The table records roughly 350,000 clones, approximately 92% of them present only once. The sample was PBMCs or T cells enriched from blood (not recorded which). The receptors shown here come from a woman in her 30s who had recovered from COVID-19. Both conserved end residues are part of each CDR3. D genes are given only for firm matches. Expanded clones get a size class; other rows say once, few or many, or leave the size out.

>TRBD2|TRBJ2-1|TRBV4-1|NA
TGCGCCAGCAGCCAATTTCCCGTCCAGCGGGGAGACAATGAGCAGTTCTTC
CASSQFPVQRGDNEQFF
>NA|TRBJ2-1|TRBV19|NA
TGTGCCAGTAGGCTGGGGCACAATGAGCAGTTCTTC
CASRLGHNEQFF
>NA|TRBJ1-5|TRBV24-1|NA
TGTGCCACCAGTGCGGGAGGGAGCAATCAGCCCCAGCATTTT
CATSAGGSNQPQHF
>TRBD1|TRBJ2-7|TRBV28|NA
TGTGCCAGCACCCCGGCCGGGACAGCGGCCTACGAGCAGTACTTC
CASTPAGTAAYEQYF
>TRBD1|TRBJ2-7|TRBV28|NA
TGTGCCAGCAGTCTGGACAGGACTTATCCCTACGAGCAGTACTTC
CASSLDRTYPYEQYF
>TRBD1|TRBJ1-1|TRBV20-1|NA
TGCAGTGCTAGTTGGCAGGGGGATGGCGGAGAGACTGAAGCTTTCTTT
CSASWQGDGGETEAFF
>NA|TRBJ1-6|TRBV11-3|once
TGTGCCAGCAGCTTAGAACAGGGCAGTTCCCTCCACTTT
CASSLEQGSSLHF
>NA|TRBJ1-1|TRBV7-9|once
TGTGCCAGCAGCCTAGGAGTCTCGAACACTGAAGCTTTCTTT
CASSLGVSNTEAFF
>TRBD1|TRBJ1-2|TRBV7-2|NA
TGTGCCAGCAGCTTACAAGGACAGGGAAGGGATGGCTACACCTTC
CASSLQGQGRDGYTF
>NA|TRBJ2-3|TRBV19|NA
TGTGCCAGTAGTATAGGGGGCGGGACGGCAGATACGCAGTATTTT
CASSIGGGTADTQYF
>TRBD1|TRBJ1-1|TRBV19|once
TGTGCCACCACATTACCGGGACAGGGAAGCACTGAAGCTTTCTTT
CATTLPGQGSTEAFF
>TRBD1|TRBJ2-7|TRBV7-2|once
TGTGCCAGCAGCTCCCAGGGGGCCGAGCAGTACTTC
CASSSQGAEQYF
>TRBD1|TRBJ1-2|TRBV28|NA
TGTGCCAGCCAGATCGGACAGGGGAGCGGCTACACCTTC
CASQIGQGSGYTF
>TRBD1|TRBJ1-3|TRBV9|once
TGTGCCAGCAGCCCGGGGGACAGGACGCCCTCTGGAAACACCATATATTTT
CASSPGDRTPSGNTIYF
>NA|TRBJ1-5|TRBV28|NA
TGTGCCAGCAGTTTAATCAAAGGGGAGGCCAATCAGCCCCAGCATTTT
CASSLIKGEANQPQHF
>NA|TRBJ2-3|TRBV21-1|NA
TGTGCCAGCAGCGGCAATCCATCCCGGCGGGCAATCACAGATACGCAGTATTTT
CASSGNPSRRAITDTQYF
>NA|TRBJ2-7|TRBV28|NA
TGTGCCAGCAGTTCCGGACACCTACACGAGCAGTACTTC
CASSSGHLHEQYF
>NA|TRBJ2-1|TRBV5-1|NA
TGCGCCAGCAGCTTTGATCCCGAGGGCTCCTACAATGAGCAGTTCTTC
CASSFDPEGSYNEQFF
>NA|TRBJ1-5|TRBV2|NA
TGTGCCAGCAGTCAGGGGTTGGTACGTCAGCCCCAGCATTTT
CASSQGLVRQPQHF
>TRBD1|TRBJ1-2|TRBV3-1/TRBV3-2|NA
TGTGCCAGCAGCCAAGAGCAGGGGGGTAGCACCTTC
CASSQEQGGSTF
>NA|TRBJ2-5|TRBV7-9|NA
TGTGCCAGCAGCTTAGTTACTGAGACCCAGTACTTC
CASSLVTETQYF
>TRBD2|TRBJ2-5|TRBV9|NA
TGTGCCAGCAGTGTAGGTGGGCTAGCGGGAGAGACCCAGTACTTC
CASSVGGLAGETQYF
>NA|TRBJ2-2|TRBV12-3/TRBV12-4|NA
TGTGCCAGCAGTTTTCAGGCCGGGGAGCTGTTTTTT
CASSFQAGELFF
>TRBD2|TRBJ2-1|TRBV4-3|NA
TGCGCCAGCAGCCAAGCGGGGGGGTACAATGAGCAGTTCTTC
CASSQAGGYNEQFF
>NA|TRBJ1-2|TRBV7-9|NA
TGTGCCAGCAGCTTAGTAGGGGACTATGGCTACACCTTC
CASSLVGDYGYTF
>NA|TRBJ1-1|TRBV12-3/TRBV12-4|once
TGTGCCAGCAGTTTCTTGAACACTGAAGCTTTCTTT
CASSFLNTEAFF
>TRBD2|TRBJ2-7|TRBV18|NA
TGTGCCAGCTCACCACAACTAGCGGGAGGGCGCTCCTACGAGCAGTACTTC
CASSPQLAGGRSYEQYF
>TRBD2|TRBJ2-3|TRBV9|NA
TGTGCCAGCAGCGTAGGGCCTAGCGGGGGGGCAGATACGCAGTATTTT
CASSVGPSGGADTQYF
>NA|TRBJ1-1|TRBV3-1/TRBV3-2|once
TGTGCCAGCAGCCAAGAGGGCAGGGCAGGCACTGAAGCTTTCTTT
CASSQEGRAGTEAFF
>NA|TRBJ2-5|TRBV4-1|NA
TGCGCCAGCAGCCAAGAATGGGGGCGGGCGGAGACCCAGTACTTC
CASSQEWGRAETQYF
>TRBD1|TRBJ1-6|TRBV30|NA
TGTGCCTGGACCTCCGGGACAGGGGGCGGATTTACGAATTCACCCCTCCACTTT
CAWTSGTGGGFTNSPLHF